Each of the 21 T cell receptor beta chains below was sequenced from the same sample in a study of shared clonotypes between healthy human individuals. The table came from immunoSEQ multiplex PCR; TCRdb's copy has only in-frame clones and leaves some out. Of millions of clones in the sample, more than 90% were seen once. The specimen sequenced was naive CD4+ T cells sorted from blood. As to subset: CD45RA+ positively selected. Receptor source: a man aged 18 to 30 in good health.

This chain uses TRBV4-2 with TRBJ2-7; TRBD1 agrees at 8 bases. This CDR3 spans 15 amino acids. Trimming took 3 bases from V and 2 from J; bases not matched to a gene: 6. The V gene's germline CDR1 is LGHNA and CDR2 YNFKEQ. CDR3 in DNA: TGTGCCAGCAGCCAGGCGACAGGGGTCACCTACGAGCAGTACTTC. Translated: CASSQATGVTYEQYF.

The V and J genes are TRBV11-2 and TRBJ1-2; TRBD1 agrees at 8 bases. This CDR3 has 13 residues. Losses at the gene ends were 3 bases for V and 6 bases for J; bases not matched to a gene: 3. Germline loops: CDR1 SGHAT, CDR2 FQNNGV. The CDR3 sequence is CASSFRTGHGYTF. The CDR3 bases are TGTGCCAGCAGCTTCCGGACAGGGCATGGCTACACCTTC.

The chain has TRBV6-1 and TRBJ1-4; weak D call: TRBD1 (5 bases). The germline CDR1 and CDR2 sequences are MNHNS and SASEGT. The CDR3 has 14 amino acids. With 7 bases removed from V and 3 bases from J, the gap between germline ends came to 12 bases. The DNA for the CDR3 is TGTGCCAGCACTACGCCGGGACCTAATGAAAAACTGTTTTTT. Its protein is CASTTPGPNEKLFF.

This sequence joins TRBV5-1 and TRBJ2-1, with D perhaps given as TRBD1 or TRBD2 (5 bases each). Germline V gene sequence: CDR1 SGHRS, CDR2 YFSETQ. The CDR3 extends over 15 amino acids. Trimming removed 0 bases from V and 6 bases from J, with 13 bases in between. This chain's CDR3 is CASSLAGTNSNEQFF. In DNA, the CDR3 is TGCGCCAGCAGCTTGGCCGGGACCAACTCCAATGAGCAGTTCTTC.

The chain joins TRBV15 to TRBJ2-5; D is ambiguous. The V end lost 0 bases, the J end lost 5 bases, and 10 bases lay between the germline ends. Germline V CDR1 and CDR2: LNHNV, YYDKDF (reference sequence). The CDR3 spans 14 residues. CDR3 DNA sequence: TGTGCCACCAGCAGAGATAAGCGTTGGGAGACCCAGTACTTC. It yields the protein CATSRDKRWETQYF. The full variable domain, rest sourced from reference TRBV15 and TRBJ2-5, is DAMVIQNPRYQVTQFGKPVTLSCSQTLNHNVMYWYQQKSSQAPKLLFHYYDKDFNNEADTPDNFQSRRPNTSFCFLDIRSPGLGDTAMYLCATSRDKRWETQYFGPGTRLLVL.

V usage is TRBV18 and J usage is TRBJ1-6; a possible D gene is TRBD1 (6 bases). Trimming took off 3 bases at V and 9 bases at J, with 15 bases between the two ends. The germline V gene has CDR1 KGHSH and CDR2 LQKENI. This CDR3 region has 15 residues. The CDR3 is CASSPPEGVGSPLHF. The DNA of the CDR3 is TGTGCCAGCTCACCCCCTGAGGGGGTCGGTTCACCCCTCCACTTT.

V usage is TRBV7-8 and J usage is TRBJ2-3; D not resolved. Germline CDR1 and CDR2: SGHVS and FQNEAQ. Trimming left V 1 base short and J 3 bases short, with 11 bases between. The CDR3 is 15 residues long. CDR3 protein: CASSLDPVTTDTQYF. CDR3 nucleotides: TGTGCCAGCAGCTTAGATCCGGTAACGACAGATACGCAGTATTTT. Using reference TRBV7-8 and TRBJ2-3 for the parts outside the CDR3, the full variable domain is GAGVSQSPRYKVAKRGQDVALRCDPISGHVSLFWYQQALGQGPEFLTYFQNEAQLDKSGLPSDRFFAERPEGSVSTLKIQRTQQEDSAVYLCASSLDPVTTDTQYFGPGTRLTVL.

The chain combines TRBV6-8 with TRBJ1-2, with a weak D call TRBD1 (5 bases). Trimming took 6 bases from V and 3 from J, leaving 17 bases between them. Germline CDR1 reads MNHGY; CDR2 reads SAAAGT. The CDR3 is 15 residues long. The DNA of the CDR3 is TGTGCCAGCAGACGAACCGGACATTCCTACTATGGCTACACCTTC. Protein sequence: CASRRTGHSYYGYTF.

Remarks on this clone: Distinct nucleotide sequences in the sample also encode this CDR3. J is TRBJ1-3 and V is TRBV9, with no clear D. The V and J ends lost 0 bases and 3 bases respectively, with 4 bases between them. Germline-derived CDR1 and CDR2 are SGDLS and YYNGEE. This CDR3 region has 13 residues. This CDR3 reads CASSVEGGNTIYF. The CDR3 DNA reads TGTGCCAGCAGCGTAGAGGGTGGAAACACCATATATTTT.

V is TRBV6-5 and J is TRBJ1-1; 8 positions agree with TRBD1. This CDR3 has 14 amino acids. Germline-derived CDR1 and CDR2 are MNHEY and SVGAGI. V lost 5 bases, J lost 1 base, and 3 bases stayed unmatched. This CDR3 is CASSTGTGNTEAFF. CDR3 coding DNA: TGTGCCAGCAGTACCGGGACAGGGAACACTGAAGCTTTCTTT.

This clone was seen a few times. The gene calls are TRBV23-1 and TRBJ1-5, with D uncertain. Being an ORF, TRBV23-1 has a function that is uncertain. V shed 7 bases and J shed 3 bases, with 4 bases lying between them. CDR3 length: 11 amino acids. CDR3 coding DNA: TGCGCCAGCACCACCAATCAGCCCCAGCATTTT. The encoded protein is CASTTNQPQHF.

The chain recombines TRBV6-4 with TRBJ1-5, with D hard to call. CDR3 length equals 14 residues. CDR1 is MRHNA and CDR2 is SNTAGT in the germline V gene. Trimming removed 0 bases at V and 6 bases at J, with 9 bases between. The CDR3 region has the DNA TGTGCCAGCAGTGACTCGAGCGGCATTCAGCCCCAGCATTTT. Protein product: CASSDSSGIQPQHF.

V and J are TRBV7-6 and TRBJ1-4; D uncertain. Germline values: CDR1 SGHVS, CDR2 FNYEAQ. V lost 0 bases, J lost 3 bases, and 8 bases lay in between. The length of the CDR3 is 15 residues. For the CDR3, the DNA is TGTGCCAGCAGCTTAGCAACCGGCCCTAATGAAAAACTGTTTTTT. Amino acids: CASSLATGPNEKLFF. The full variable domain, with the rest looked up from reference TRBV7-6 and TRBJ1-4, is GAGVSQSPRYKVTKRGQDVALRCDPISGHVSLYWYRQALGQGPEFLTYFNYEAQQDKSGLPNDRFSAERPEGSISTLTIQRTEQRDSAMYRCASSLATGPNEKLFFGSGTQLSVL.

V and J are TRBV7-2 and TRBJ1-6, with D maybe TRBD1 (5 bases). The V end was cut by 7 bases, the J end by 8 bases, with 15 bases between. Germline V CDR1 and CDR2: SGHTA, FQGNSA. The length of the CDR3 is 14 residues. Here the CDR3 reads CASNLGRGDSPLHF. DNA for the CDR3: TGTGCCAGCAATCTGGGACGGGGAGATTCACCCCTCCACTTT. The full variable domain, in which reference TRBV7-2 and TRBJ1-6 provide the parts outside the CDR3, is GAGVSQSPSNKVTEKGKDVELRCDPISGHTALYWYRQSLGQGLEFLIYFQGNSAPDKSGLPSDRFSAERTGGSVSTLTIQRTQQEDSAVYLCASNLGRGDSPLHFGNGTRLTVT.

This clone was observed a handful of times. The V and J genes are TRBV5-1 and TRBJ2-2; 8 bases map to TRBD1. The germline V gene has CDR1 SGHRS and CDR2 YFSETQ. CDR3 size: 16 residues. Losses at the gene ends were 0 bases for V and 1 base for J; bases not matched to a gene: 2. CDR3 loop: CASSLAGTGNTGELFF. CDR3 nucleotide sequence: TGCGCCAGCAGCTTGGCCGGGACAGGGAACACCGGGGAGCTGTTTTTT.

The rearrangement links TRBV28 to TRBJ1-5; D is perhaps TRBD1 (5 bases). Between the trimmed V and J ends, which lost 7 bases and 4 bases, there was a span of 17 bases. Germline V CDR1 and CDR2: MDHEN, SYDVKM. This CDR3 has 15 amino acids. The CDR3 sequence: CASKVRGQFNQPQHF. The CDR3 DNA follows: TGTGCCAGCAAGGTCCGCGGACAATTTAATCAGCCCCAGCATTTT.

The V call is TRBV7-2, the J call TRBJ2-5; 9 nucleotides match TRBD2. Losses at the gene ends were 2 bases for V and 5 bases for J; bases not matched to a gene: 9. Germline V gene lookup returns CDR1 SGHTA and CDR2 FQGNSA. This CDR3 comprises 16 residues. CDR3: CASSLRPSGIKETQYF. The CDR3 DNA is TGTGCCAGCAGCTTAAGGCCTAGCGGGATAAAGGAGACCCAGTACTTC.

The rearrangement links TRBV9 to TRBJ2-3; D gene uncertain. CDR3 length: 13 amino acids. CDR1 and CDR2 from the germline V gene are SGDLS and YYNGEE. Trimming took off 1 base at V and 6 bases at J, with 9 bases between the two ends. The CDR3 loop is CASSVISDDTQYF. CDR3 DNA: TGTGCCAGCAGCGTAATTTCCGACGATACGCAGTATTTT.

CDR3 region: CASSSVIHNEQFF. The CDR3 nucleotides read TGTGCCAGCAGCTCAGTAATTCACAATGAGCAGTTCTTC. The J gene is TRBJ2-1, the V gene TRBV7-2; the D is unclear. The germline gives CDR1 SGHTA, CDR2 FQGNSA. This CDR3 region has 13 residues. Between the trimmed V and J ends, which lost 4 bases and 5 bases, there was a span of 9 bases.

The V gene is TRBV7-8, the J gene TRBJ2-3, with a weak D call TRBD1 (6 bases). Trimming removed 8 bases from V and 10 bases from J, with 16 bases in between. The germline CDR1 and CDR2 sequences are SGHVS and FQNEAQ. The CDR3 extends over 12 amino acids. CDR3 residues: CASQGIGRPQYF. For the CDR3, the DNA is TGTGCCAGCCAGGGGATTGGGCGGCCGCAGTATTTT. Combining the CDR3 with reference TRBV7-8 and TRBJ2-3 gives the whole variable domain GAGVSQSPRYKVAKRGQDVALRCDPISGHVSLFWYQQALGQGPEFLTYFQNEAQLDKSGLPSDRFFAERPEGSVSTLKIQRTQQEDSAVYLCASQGIGRPQYFGPGTRLTVL.

The chain uses TRBV27 and TRBJ2-1; TRBD1 matches at 12 bases. Per germline, CDR1 MNHEY and CDR2 SMNVEV (reference sequence). The ends lost 2 bases at V and 8 bases at J; junction bases unmatched: 4. The CDR3 totals 15 residues. The CDR3 reads CASSLRDRGRDEQFF. The CDR3 nucleotides read TGTGCCAGCAGTTTACGGGACAGGGGGCGCGATGAGCAGTTCTTC.